This TCR beta chain appears in the sequencing data of a study of control samples from healthy donors and cancer patients. The repertoire was sequenced with immunoSEQ multiplex PCR; TCRdb's copy has only in-frame clones and lacks some. This repertoire shows about 79,000 clones, 80% to 95% found once; its top ten account for over 0.95%. The CDR3 covers 16 residues. Germline assignment: CDR1 SEHNR and CDR2 FQNEAQ (reference sequence). Germline trimming cut 5 bases from V and 5 bases from J; bases unmatched to any gene: 11. Sequencing input: PBMCs. V usage is TRBV7-9 and J usage is TRBJ1-4, with 7 bases fitting TRBD1. The source is a woman aged 40-49 years with lung cancer. CDR3 sequence reads: CASSVHQRGQNEKLFF. The CDR3 bases are TGTGCCAGCAGCGTGCATCAGAGGGGGCAGAATGAAAAACTGTTTTTT.